These T cell receptor beta chains were read from a single sample in a study of T-cell reconstitution after alpha-beta-depleted transplantation in children. MiXCR, applied by TCRdb to the PCR reads, yields one record per CDR3 protein. Here the sample spans around 370,000 distinct CDR3 sequences, approximately 10% being singletons. The sequences come from PBMCs from the stem cell graft donor, collected from the stem cell graft. The receptors derive from a human donor who donated a stem cell graft to a child with acute lymphoblastic leukemia. Each CDR3 is given with its conserved first and last residue. A D gene is named only where the DNA matches it firmly. A row's size may be missing; if present it is once, few, many or a size class.

clone_size: NA; d_call: NA; v_call: TRBV6-4; j_call: TRBJ2-3; cdr3_nt: TGTGCCAGCAGCCGGGACCCTGGGGGCGCAGATACGCAGTATTTT; cdr3_aa: CASSRDPGGADTQYF
clone_size: many; d_call: NA; v_call: TRBV7-2; j_call: TRBJ2-3; cdr3_nt: TGTGCCAGCAGCTCTAACGCGGGACAAATCACAGATACGCAGTATTTT; cdr3_aa: CASSSNAGQITDTQYF
clone_size: NA; d_call: TRBD2; v_call: TRBV7-8; j_call: TRBJ2-7; cdr3_nt: TGTGCCAGCAGCAGTCTAGCGGTCAGCTCCTACGAGCAGTACTTC; cdr3_aa: CASSSLAVSSYEQYF
clone_size: few; d_call: NA; v_call: TRBV12-3/TRBV12-4; j_call: TRBJ2-2; cdr3_nt: TGTGCCAGCAGTTTGCAGGGGACGAACACCGGGGAGCTGTTTTTT; cdr3_aa: CASSLQGTNTGELFF
clone_size: many; d_call: NA; v_call: TRBV27; j_call: TRBJ1-1; cdr3_nt: TGTGCCAGCAGTTTCCGCGGTCCGAACACTGAAGCTTTCTTT; cdr3_aa: CASSFRGPNTEAFF
clone_size: many; d_call: NA; v_call: TRBV27; j_call: TRBJ2-5; cdr3_nt: TGTGCCAGCAGTTTAACCGGTCAGACTCAAGAGACCCAGTACTTC; cdr3_aa: CASSLTGQTQETQYF
clone_size: many; d_call: TRBD1; v_call: TRBV5-1; j_call: TRBJ1-2; cdr3_nt: TGCGCCAGCAGCTACGGGACAGGGCTTGGCACCAGCTATGGCTACACCTTC; cdr3_aa: CASSYGTGLGTSYGYTF
clone_size: NA; d_call: NA; v_call: TRBV30; j_call: TRBJ2-3; cdr3_nt: TGTGCCTGGAGGTTCGGGGCAGGCCGTGGCACAGATACGCAGTATTTT; cdr3_aa: CAWRFGAGRGTDTQYF
clone_size: NA; d_call: TRBD1; v_call: TRBV9; j_call: TRBJ2-1; cdr3_nt: TGTGCCAGCAGCGCGGGGACAGGGGTTTCCAATGAGCAGTTCTTC; cdr3_aa: CASSAGTGVSNEQFF
clone_size: NA; d_call: NA; v_call: TRBV20-1; j_call: TRBJ2-1; cdr3_nt: TGCCGTGCTAGTTCTATTTCCTACAATGAGCAGTTCTTC; cdr3_aa: CRASSISYNEQFF
clone_size: NA; d_call: NA; v_call: TRBV7-6; j_call: TRBJ2-7; cdr3_nt: TGTGCCAGCAGCTTTGATGGTCTGCGCGAGCAGTACTTC; cdr3_aa: CASSFDGLREQYF
clone_size: many; d_call: TRBD1; v_call: TRBV7-2; j_call: TRBJ1-2; cdr3_nt: TGTGCCAGCAGCGAAAGGACAGGGAGCTTAGTAATTAACTATGGCTACACCTTC; cdr3_aa: CASSERTGSLVINYGYTF
clone_size: many; d_call: TRBD1; v_call: TRBV29-1; j_call: TRBJ1-4; cdr3_nt: TGCAGCGCCCGGACAGGGGGCGAAAAACTGTTTTTT; cdr3_aa: CSARTGGEKLFF
clone_size: few; d_call: TRBD1; v_call: TRBV4-2; j_call: TRBJ1-6; cdr3_nt: TGTGCCAGCCTAGGACCCGGGACAGACCTTTCAAGAAATTCACCCCTCCACTTT; cdr3_aa: CASLGPGTDLSRNSPLHF
clone_size: few; d_call: NA; v_call: TRBV25-1; j_call: TRBJ1-2; cdr3_nt: TGTGCCAGCAGTGTTCGGGGTGCGGCTGATGGCTACACCTTC; cdr3_aa: CASSVRGAADGYTF
clone_size: many; d_call: NA; v_call: TRBV7-3; j_call: TRBJ2-3; cdr3_nt: TGTGCCAGCAGCCCGGGTGGGGATACGCAGTATTTT; cdr3_aa: CASSPGGDTQYF